This TCR beta chain was sequenced during a study of blood T cell repertoires in COVID-19. As for the study in general: The United States, Italy and Spain supplied acute and convalescent COVID-19 samples. The analysed material was cDNA or gDNA that came from T cells, B-cell-depleted T cells, or PBMCs.

CDR1 is MNHEY and CDR2 is SVGAGI in the germline V gene. The CDR3 loop spans 14 amino acids. V shed 5 bases, J shed 3 bases, and the junction held 5 bases outside the gene matches. Seattle's cohort entered during active infection and was followed longitudinally. Original methodology: Amplification from reference gene primers served as the basis for estimated nucleated cell counts. Measured with immunoSEQ multiplex PCR; TCRdb has only the in-frame clones, and not every one. V and J calls plus clone size are reproduced from that table; the DNA served to infer D and trimming. The sample includes hundreds of thousands of clones, about 90% of them seen just once.

The specimen was peripheral blood. This rearrangement joins TRBV6-5 to TRBJ2-7, with TRBD2 identical over 9 bases. The receptor was derived from a woman in her forties or fifties with COVID-19, enrolled during active disease. CDR3 loop: CASSPAGGLYEQYF. CDR3 nucleotides: TGTGCCAGCAGTCCAGCGGGAGGACTCTACGAGCAGTACTTC.